Each of the 24 T cell receptor beta chains below was sequenced from the same sample in a study of cytomegalovirus exposure and HLA in healthy donors. The PCR was carried out with 60 Vbeta primers and 13 Jbeta primers. TCRdb's table, derived via immunoSEQ multiplex PCR, lists solely in-frame clones and lacks some. The table shows 100,000 to 150,000 clones, with approximately 80% occurring only once. The sequenced material came from PBMCs. Receptor source: a girl aged 2 to 9 in good health and CMV-seronegative.

DNA of the CDR3: TGTGCCAGCAGCTTCGCTAGCACGGGAGAGACCCAGTACTTC. Translation: CASSFASTGETQYF. The chain is built from TRBV7-7 and TRBJ2-5, with D tentatively TRBD2 (5 bases). This CDR3 has 14 residues. Trimming stripped 3 bases from V and 4 bases from J, with 12 bases between. CDR1 and CDR2 from the germline V gene are SSHAT and FNYEAQ (reference sequence).

This chain uses TRBV6-5 with TRBJ2-1; TRBD1 agrees at 7 bases. Germline V lookup: CDR1 MNHEY, CDR2 SVGAGI. Trimming took 5 bases from V and 5 from J; bases not matched to a gene: 9. This CDR3 contains 15 residues. The CDR3 bases are TGTGCCAGCAGTCCGACCGGGACAGCCAACAATGAGCAGTTCTTC. Its protein product is CASSPTGTANNEQFF.

This clone has a handful of counts. This chain uses TRBV6-1 with TRBJ1-4, with D possibly being TRBD1 (5 bases). Trimming left V 7 bases short and J 0 bases short, with 9 bases between. CDR1 is MNHNS and CDR2 is SASEGT in the germline V gene. The CDR3 totals 14 residues. The DNA for the CDR3 is TGTGCCAGCATCCCGGGGGCAACTAATGAAAAACTGTTTTTT. This translates into CASIPGATNEKLFF.

The CDR3, as DNA: TGTGCCAGCAGTTTAATACACGCCAGGCTAATAAACACTGAAGCTTTCTTT. This codes for CASSLIHARLINTEAFF. This chain joins TRBV28 and TRBJ1-1; D is uncertain. CDR3 length: 17 amino acids. V gave up 2 bases and J gave up 2 bases, with 18 bases separating them. CDR1 is MDHEN, CDR2 SYDVKM, per germline.

The chain combines TRBV7-7 with TRBJ2-2; 8 bases map to TRBD1. CDR3 size: 14 residues. Germline CDR1 and CDR2: SSHAT and FNYEAQ (reference sequence). J gave up 5 bases and V 4 bases, and 3 bases lay outside the gene matches. The CDR3 here is CASSSQGGTGELFF. CDR3 sequence (DNA): TGTGCCAGCAGCTCACAGGGGGGAACCGGGGAGCTGTTTTTT.

CDR3 protein: CASSPAGGSGNTIYF. The CDR3, as DNA: TGTGCCAGCAGCCCAGCCGGGGGATCAGGAAACACCATATATTTT. The chain is built from TRBV9 and TRBJ1-3; a possible D gene is TRBD1 (5 bases). The CDR3 contains 15 residues. Trimming took 4 bases from V and 4 from J, leaving 15 bases between them. Germline V gene sequence: CDR1 SGDLS, CDR2 YYNGEE.

This clone was picked up a small number of times. V gene TRBV5-1 combines with J gene TRBJ1-5; a weak D match, TRBD1 (5 bases). V lost 4 bases, J lost 5 bases, and 10 bases lay in between. This CDR3 comprises 13 residues. Per germline, CDR1 SGHRS and CDR2 YFSETQ. This CDR3 reads CASSHGGDQPQHF. CDR3 DNA: TGCGCCAGCAGCCATGGGGGGGATCAGCCCCAGCATTTT. Together with reference TRBV5-1 and TRBJ1-5, the CDR3 gives the full variable domain: KAGVTQTPRYLIKTRGQQVTLSCSPISGHRSVSWYQQTPGQGLQFLFEYFSETQRNKGNFPGRFSGRQFSNSRSEMNVSTLELGDSALYLCASSHGGDQPQHFGDGTRLSIL.

This clone came up a few times. The chain couples TRBV28 to TRBJ2-7, with D unclear. This CDR3 region has 13 residues. V was pared by 4 bases and J by 12 bases, with 19 bases between. From germline, CDR1 is MDHEN and CDR2 SYDVKM. CDR3 coding DNA: TGTGCCAGCAGTTCGACGGAGATACCCACCCGGTACTTC. The encoded protein is CASSSTEIPTRYF.

CDR3 residues: CATSRDGGIQPQHF. In DNA form, the CDR3 reads TGTGCCACCAGCAGGGACGGGGGAATTCAGCCCCAGCATTTT. The chain combines TRBV15 with TRBJ1-5, with a tentative D call TRBD1 (5 bases). The CDR3 length is 14 residues. Germline CDR1 is LNHNV and CDR2 is YYDKDF (reference sequence). V lost 3 bases and J 6 bases, leaving 12 bases between the germline ends.

The V gene is TRBV18, the J gene TRBJ2-7, with D possibly being TRBD2 (5 bases). Germline CDR1 is KGHSH and CDR2 is LQKENI. The CDR3 spans 15 residues. V was cut by 2 bases and J by 7 bases, with 18 bases left in between. The CDR3 loop is CASSPSRGNSYEQYF. In DNA, the CDR3 is TGTGCCAGCTCACCAAGCCGGGGTAATAGTTATGAGCAGTACTTC.

The chain links TRBV7-9 to TRBJ2-1; D unresolved. The V end lost 3 bases, the J end lost 4 bases, and 22 bases lay between the germline ends. Germline V CDR1 and CDR2: SEHNR, FQNEAQ (reference sequence). This CDR3 comprises 18 residues. The CDR3 coding sequence is TGTGCCAGCAGCTTCCCCAAAGCGACCCTTCTGGAGTACAATGAGCAGTTCTTC. It codes for CASSFPKATLLEYNEQFF.

The CDR3 is CASSFRREVDNEQFF. CDR3 sequence (DNA): TGTGCCAGCAGTTTTCGGCGGGAGGTTGACAATGAGCAGTTCTTC. The chain carries TRBV28 and TRBJ2-1, with 8 bases identical to TRBD2. This CDR3 comprises 15 residues. With V trimmed by 3 bases and J by 5 bases, 6 bases remained unmatched. Germline V gene lookup returns CDR1 MDHEN and CDR2 SYDVKM.

V and J are TRBV19 and TRBJ2-7; TRBD2 aligns across 13 bases. The germline V gene encodes CDR1 LNHDA and CDR2 SQIVND (reference sequence). The CDR3 consists of 13 residues. V trimming: 4 bases; J trimming: 6 bases; junction bases outside the gene matches: 0. CDR3: CASSRTSGGEQYF. CDR3 DNA: TGTGCCAGTAGTAGGACTAGCGGGGGCGAGCAGTACTTC.

This chain connects TRBV28 to TRBJ2-1; 11 bases line up with TRBD2. The junction had 6 bases not matched to a gene; V was cut back by 8 bases and J by 6 bases. CDR3 length: 14 residues. The germline V gene encodes CDR1 MDHEN and CDR2 SYDVKM. The CDR3 nucleotides read TGTGCCAGCCAGACTAGCGGGGTGGGCAATGAGCAGTTCTTC. Protein sequence: CASQTSGVGNEQFF.

V is TRBV30 and J is TRBJ2-3, with D uncertain. Per the germline V gene, CDR1 is GTSNPN and CDR2 is SVGIG (reference sequence). The CDR3 is 14 residues long. Trimming removed 4 bases at V and 2 bases at J, with 13 bases between. The CDR3 sequence: CAWTVGPNTDTQYF. The DNA for the CDR3 is TGTGCCTGGACGGTGGGCCCGAACACAGATACGCAGTATTTT.

The V gene is TRBV25-1, the J gene TRBJ2-2; TRBD1 might be the D (7 bases). V lost 6 bases to trimming and J lost 4 bases, with 15 bases between them. This CDR3 region has 15 residues. Germline CDR1 reads MGHDK; CDR2 reads SYGVNS. The CDR3 DNA follows: TGTGCCAGCAGGGGGGGACAGAGGATCACCGGGGAGCTGTTTTTT. This encodes CASRGGQRITGELFF. The full variable domain, in which reference TRBV25-1 and TRBJ2-2 provide the parts outside the CDR3, is EADIYQTPRYLVIGTGKKITLECSQTMGHDKMYWYQQDPGMELHLIHYSYGVNSTEKGDLSSESTVSRIRTEHFPLTLESARPSHTSQYLCASRGGQRITGELFFGEGSRLTVL.

J is TRBJ2-7 and V is TRBV30; D may be TRBD1 (6 bases). CDR3 size: 13 residues. The germline gives CDR1 GTSNPN, CDR2 SVGIG (reference sequence). With 8 bases removed from V and 1 base from J, the gap between germline ends came to 15 bases. In nucleotides, the CDR3 is TGTGCCGGAAAACAGGGCTTATCCTACGAGCAGTACTTC. It yields the protein CAGKQGLSYEQYF. Combining the CDR3 with reference TRBV30 and TRBJ2-7 gives the whole variable domain SQTIHQWPATLVQPVGSPLSLECTVEGTSNPNLYWYRQAAGRGLQLLFYSVGIGQISSEVPQNLSASRPQDRQFILSSKKLLLSDSGFYLCAGKQGLSYEQYFGPGTRLTVT.

This sequence joins TRBV27 and TRBJ2-7; 7 nucleotides align to TRBD1. The CDR3 consists of 14 residues. J lost 5 bases, V lost 0 bases, and 4 bases had no gene match. The germline CDR1 and CDR2 sequences are MNHEY and SMNVEV (reference sequence). The CDR3 sequence is CASSLSSGGNEQYF. In DNA form, the CDR3 reads TGTGCCAGCAGTTTATCGTCAGGGGGAAACGAGCAGTACTTC.

This chain joins TRBV4-1 and TRBJ1-1, with D uncertain. Germline V gives CDR1 MGHRA, CDR2 YSYEKL. The CDR3 length is 17 residues. V lost 5 bases, J lost 3 bases, and 22 bases lay in between. The CDR3 DNA is TGCGCCAGCAGCTACGGCGTCAGTTACAGAAGTTACACTGAAGCTTTCTTT. It encodes CASSYGVSYRSYTEAFF.

This chain uses TRBV27 with TRBJ2-1; 10 bases line up with TRBD2. CDR3 length: 20 amino acids. The germline CDR1 and CDR2 sequences are MNHEY and SMNVEV (reference sequence). Losses at the gene ends were 7 bases for V and 0 bases for J; bases not matched to a gene: 18. The DNA for the CDR3 is TGTGCCAGCAAAAGAGTAGCTAGCGGGAGTTTTGTGGACTCCTACAATGAGCAGTTCTTC. Residues: CASKRVASGSFVDSYNEQFF.

The V call is TRBV10-1, the J call TRBJ2-5; 13 bases match TRBD2. The end of the DNA aligns better with TRBJ2-7, so the J call may be wrong. This CDR3 has 16 residues. The V gene's germline CDR1 is WNHNN and CDR2 SYGVQD (reference sequence). Here the CDR3 reads CASSGTSGTYSYEQYF. CDR3 sequence (DNA): TGCGCCAGCAGCGGGACTAGCGGGACCTACTCCTACGAGCAGTACTTC.

This chain uses TRBV6-1 with TRBJ1-5; 7 bases fit TRBD1. The CDR3 has 15 amino acids. Germline values: CDR1 MNHNS, CDR2 SASEGT. Trimming removed 3 bases from V and 3 bases from J; junction bases left unmatched: 5. CDR3 sequence reads: CASSEGQLLNQPQHF. CDR3 sequence (DNA): TGTGCCAGCAGTGAGGGACAGTTACTCAATCAGCCCCAGCATTTT.

Only one count was recorded for this clone. The chain couples TRBV28 to TRBJ1-4, with D possibly matching TRBD1 (6 bases). Germline values: CDR1 MDHEN, CDR2 SYDVKM. V was trimmed by 6 bases and J by 7 bases, leaving 21 bases between them. This CDR3 region has 16 residues. CDR3: CASSSRGGDVGEKLFF. CDR3 coding DNA: TGTGCCAGCAGCTCGAGGGGGGGTGACGTCGGTGAAAAACTGTTTTTT.

The gene calls are TRBV4-1 and TRBJ2-3; 8 positions match TRBD2. Trimming at V came to 5 bases and at J to 8 bases, leaving 12 bases not matched to a gene. The V gene's germline CDR1 is MGHRA and CDR2 YSYEKL. CDR3 length: 15 residues. CDR3 in DNA: TGCGCCAGCAGCGTGGTCCTAGCGGGCTCAGGTACGCAGTATTTT. The encoded protein is CASSVVLAGSGTQYF.